The clone carrying this T cell receptor beta chain was picked up a small number of times. The authors reverse transcribed roughly 0.5 to 1 ug RNA with random hexamers. In TCRdb, the immunoSEQ multiplex PCR reads were re-called with MiXCR into one record per CDR3 protein. Here the sample spans 130,000 to 150,000 distinct CDR3 sequences, around 94% being singletons. The sample belongs to a study of CD8 T cells in Susac syndrome. With V trimmed by 4 bases and J by 2 bases, 2 bases remained unmatched. This CDR3 comprises 15 residues. Germline lookup yields CDR1 MNHEY and CDR2 SVGAGI. The sequenced sample was CD8+ T cells from PBMCs. V usage is TRBV6-5 and J usage is TRBJ1-5; TRBD1 matches 10 bases. The clonotype originates from a human donor in good health. CDR3 loop: CASSSGTGGNQPQHF. CDR3 bases: TGTGCCAGCAGTTCCGGGACAGGGGGCAATCAGCCCCAGCATTTT.